Listed here is a single T cell receptor (beta chain). Produced via immunoSEQ multiplex PCR; TCRdb's table is partial and in-frame only. The table has 35,000 to 45,000 clones, around nine tenths seen once. The germline gives CDR1 SGHDT, CDR2 YYEEEE. V shed 3 bases and J shed 4 bases, with 11 bases lying between them. The CDR3 runs 14 residues. The data are from a study of T cell changes during pregnancy in multiple sclerosis. The source material was CD8+ T cells from peripheral blood mononuclear cells, sampled in the first trimester of pregnancy. The chain carries TRBV5-6 and TRBJ1-3; D is unclear. This TCR was sampled from a female donor with multiple sclerosis, enrolled in a pregnancy study. CDR3 loop: CASSSPGMGNTIYF. CDR3 bases: TGTGCCAGCAGCTCTCCGGGGATGGGAAACACCATATATTTT. The full variable domain, completed using reference TRBV5-6 and TRBJ1-3, is DAGVTQSPTHLIKTRGQQVTLRCSPKSGHDTVSWYQQALGQGPQFIFQYYEEEERQRGNFPDRFSGHQFPNYSSELNVNALLLGDSALYLCASSSPGMGNTIYFGEGSWLTVV.